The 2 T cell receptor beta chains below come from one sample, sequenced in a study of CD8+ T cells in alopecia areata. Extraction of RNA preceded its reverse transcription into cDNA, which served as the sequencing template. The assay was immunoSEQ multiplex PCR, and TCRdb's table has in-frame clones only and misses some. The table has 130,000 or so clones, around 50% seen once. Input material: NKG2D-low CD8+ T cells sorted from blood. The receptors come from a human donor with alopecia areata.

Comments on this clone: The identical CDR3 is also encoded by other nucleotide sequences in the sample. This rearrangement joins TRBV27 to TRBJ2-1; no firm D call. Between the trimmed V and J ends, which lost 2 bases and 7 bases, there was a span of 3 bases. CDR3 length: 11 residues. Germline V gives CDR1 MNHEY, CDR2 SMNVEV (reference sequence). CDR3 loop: CASSLNNEQFF. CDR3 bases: TGTGCCAGCAGTTTAAATAATGAGCAGTTCTTC.

CDR3 sequence: CSISIDGGGHEQYF. The CDR3 nucleotides read TGCAGCATCTCGATCGACGGGGGCGGGCACGAGCAGTACTTC. This chain joins TRBV29-1 and TRBJ2-7, with D perhaps assigned TRBD1 or TRBD2 (6 bases each). CDR1 is SQVTM and CDR2 is ANQGSEA in the germline V gene. V gave up 8 bases and J gave up 5 bases, with 22 bases separating them. This CDR3 contains 14 residues.